This TCR beta chain derives from a study of blood T cell repertoires in COVID-19. Deletions cut 3 bases from V and 9 bases from J, with 16 bases between. This CDR3 comprises 14 residues. Germline CDR1 and CDR2: SGDLS and YYNGEE. Assay: immunoSEQ multiplex PCR; the TCRdb copy retains only in-frame clones and omits some. The sample lists about 210,000 clones, 90% to 95% seen once, with under 1.5% in the top ten. The rearrangement links TRBV9 to TRBJ2-1; D is possibly TRBD1 (6 bases). The receptor was derived from a young man with acute or convalescent COVID-19. The sample comprised peripheral blood. The DNA of the CDR3 is TGTGCCAGCAGCGAAAGGGGGATTTCGGTTGAGCAGTTCTTC. Protein product: CASSERGISVEQFF.